The text below deals with one TCR beta chain. These data originate in a study of blood T cell repertoires in COVID-19. Study-level background: Acute and convalescent COVID-19 specimens originated in the United States, Italy and Spain. T cells, B-cell-depleted T cells, or PBMCs supplied cDNA or gDNA.

The CDR3 extends over 14 amino acids. Germline assignment: CDR1 WSHSY and CDR2 SAAADI. V was trimmed by 3 bases and J by 7 bases, leaving 16 bases between them. Original handling: Amplified reference gene primers provided the basis for estimating nucleated cell counts. TCRdb's table, derived via immunoSEQ multiplex PCR, lists solely in-frame clones and lacks some. D and trimming were read from the DNA, whereas the V and J calls and clone size are those reported in that table. Of approximately 350,000 clones listed, roughly 90% are singletons. The chain employs TRBV10-2 and TRBJ2-7; D is possibly TRBD1 (6 bases). Source material: peripheral blood. The sequence was obtained from a man aged 35-49 years with acute or convalescent COVID-19. CDR3 in DNA: TGCGCCAGCAGTGAAATGGGGGCGCTTTTTGAGCAGTACTTC. Protein product: CASSEMGALFEQYF.